This record concerns one T cell receptor (beta chain) sequence. Its antigen is as yet unknown. The sample belongs to a study of chemoradiotherapy in HPV16-positive cancers. Across the study: Candidate HPV-specific clones and shared TCR motifs came from a couple of HPV16-positive patients. General observations from the study: The functional HPV-specific definition rests on just two HPV16-positive patients. Better recurrence-free survival went with HPV-responsive T-cell expansion in HPV16-positive patients. Candidate HPV-specific clones and E7-related TCR motifs grew in tumor during treatment.

There are 15 residues in the CDR3. In germline, CDR1 is MGHRA, CDR2 YSYEKL. V lost 7 bases to trimming and J lost 4 bases, with 19 bases between them. Sequencing used immunoSEQ multiplex PCR; TCRdb keeps in-frame clones, though not all of them. The data hold 15,000 to 20,000 clones, with more than 60% observed a single time. The sequence derives from a human donor with HPV-associated anogenital cancer. The sample was gathered from a patient who underwent chemoradiotherapy. The rearrangement links TRBV4-1 to TRBJ1-2, with D tentatively TRBD1 (6 bases). CDR3 residues: CASNSGTRGIYGYTF. The CDR3 DNA reads TGCGCCAGCAACTCCGGGACAAGGGGAATCTATGGCTACACCTTC.